Detailed here is one T cell receptor beta chain. Antigen unknown. This specimen comes from a study of TIL therapy for anti-PD-1-resistant metastatic lung cancer. Time point described: pre-treatment sample, taken before nivolumab and TIL therapy. The tumor samples were excised metastases, mostly pleural nodules or supraclavicular lymph nodes. Patients were adults with stage 4 NSCLC. Findings of the study overall: TIL cultures after expansion showed higher clonality and lower diversity than baseline tumor (median about 6% vs 30%).

The libraries were made with immunoSEQ v3. Method: immunoSEQ multiplex PCR; TCRdb's copy keeps in-frame clones and lacks some. The table includes roughly 92,000 clones, 55% to 75% detected once. In germline, CDR1 is KGHSH, CDR2 LQKENI. The V end lost 4 bases, the J end lost 0 bases, and 21 bases lay between the germline ends. The CDR3 length is 18 residues. The chain carries TRBV18 and TRBJ2-5; D could derive from TRBD1 or TRBD2 (5 bases each). Sequences were derived from tumor tissue, sampled at baseline. The clonotype comes from a person aged 25 to 80 with non-small cell lung cancer. The CDR3 region has the DNA TGTGCCAGCTCACTACTAGATTTTGGACAAAATAACCAAGAGACCCAGTACTTC. Residues: CASSLLDFGQNNQETQYF.